This is a list of T cell receptor beta chains from one sample in a study of blood T cell repertoires in COVID-19. Assay used: immunoSEQ multiplex PCR; TCRdb lists only in-frame clones, some missing. The data contain about 320,000 clones, 70% to 90% of them singletons. The sample comprised PBMCs or T cells enriched from blood (not recorded which). These receptor sequences come from a woman aged 25-40 years who had recovered from COVID-19. CDR3s include the opening cysteine and the closing phenylalanine or tryptophan. Each record gives: V gene, J gene, D gene, clone size, CDR3 DNA, CDR3 protein. D genes are given only for firm matches. Clone size appears in some rows only: once, few, many, or a class for an expanded clone.

>TRBV30|TRBJ1-2|TRBD1|-
TGTGCCTGGAGTGACGGGACAGGGATCGGCTACACCTTC
CAWSDGTGIGYTF
>TRBV19|TRBJ1-3|-|-
TGTGCCAGTAGTATGGGGGGGGCAGCCTCTGGAAACACCATATATTTT
CASSMGGAASGNTIYF
>TRBV11-3|TRBJ2-3|TRBD1|-
TGTGCCAGCAGCGGAAGGGGGCTGGGCACAGATACGCAGTATTTT
CASSGRGLGTDTQYF
>TRBV5-1|TRBJ1-1|-|-
TGCGCCAGCAGCCGAGGAAGCACTGAAGCTTTCTTT
CASSRGSTEAFF
>TRBV30|TRBJ1-5|TRBD1|-
TGTGCCTGGGAAACAGGGGGAGGCCAGCCCCAGCATTTT
CAWETGGGQPQHF
>TRBV27|TRBJ2-1|TRBD1|-
TGTGCCAGCAGTTCGATGGGGCAGGGGGCTGAGCAGTTCTTC
CASSSMGQGAEQFF
>TRBV18|TRBJ2-5|-|-
TGTGCCAGCTCACCGGAGACTCCGGAGACCCAGTACTTC
CASSPETPETQYF
>TRBV5-4|TRBJ1-1|TRBD1|-
TGTGCCAGCAGCTTCAAGGGGGCTCTCGGCACTGAAGCTTTCTTT
CASSFKGALGTEAFF
>TRBV6-2/TRBV6-3|TRBJ2-7|-|-
TGTGCCAGCAGTAGACCCCCGGGACTCTCCTACGAGCAGTACTTC
CASSRPPGLSYEQYF
>TRBV7-9|TRBJ1-1|TRBD1|-
TGTGCCAGCAGCTACAGACAGGGGAGGGCTGAAGCTTTCTTT
CASSYRQGRAEAFF
>TRBV19|TRBJ2-7|TRBD2|-
TGTGCCAGTAGTGCACTAGCGGGGGCCTCTGGAGAGCAGTACTTC
CASSALAGASGEQYF
>TRBV7-9|TRBJ2-5|TRBD2|-
TGTGCCAGCAGCTTGACTAGCGTTGGGGAGACCCAGTACTTC
CASSLTSVGETQYF
>TRBV19|TRBJ1-5|-|-
TGTGCCAGTAAGTTCGGACAGTTAAATCAGCCCCAGCATTTT
CASKFGQLNQPQHF
>TRBV29-1|TRBJ1-4|TRBD1|once
TGCAGCGCCCTGACAGGGGTAAAGGAAAAACTGTTTTTT
CSALTGVKEKLFF
>TRBV20-1|TRBJ2-3|TRBD2|-
TGCAGTGCTAGTCTTGGACTAGCGGGCCTTCGACAGTATTTT
CSASLGLAGLRQYF
>TRBV9|TRBJ2-7|TRBD1|-
TGTGCCAGCAGCGTAACAGGGGTCGAGCAGTACTTC
CASSVTGVEQYF
>TRBV5-6|TRBJ2-1|-|-
TGTGCCAGCAGCTTGGGGTCGCGGTATGAGCAGTTCTTC
CASSLGSRYEQFF
>TRBV19|TRBJ2-1|TRBD1|-
TGTGCCTCCGGGACAGGGACCTACAATGAGCAGTTCTTC
CASGTGTYNEQFF
>TRBV12-3/TRBV12-4|TRBJ1-2|-|-
TGTGCCAGCAGTTTTAGACAGTACGGCTACACCTTC
CASSFRQYGYTF
>TRBV6-5|TRBJ1-1|TRBD1|-
TGTGCCAGCAGTTACTCCGGGACAGTCGAAGCTTTCTTT
CASSYSGTVEAFF
>TRBV6-2/TRBV6-3|TRBJ2-2|-|-
TGTGCCAGCAGTAGCCACCGGACAGAAAACACCGGGGAGCTGTTTTTT
CASSSHRTENTGELFF
>TRBV5-5|TRBJ2-7|-|-
TGTGCCAGCAGCTTTAATGATCAGACCTACGAGCAGTACTTC
CASSFNDQTYEQYF
>TRBV11-1|TRBJ2-7|-|-
TGTGCCAGCAGCTTAGGGGCGGGGCCAGGATACGAGCAGTACTTC
CASSLGAGPGYEQYF
>TRBV5-4|TRBJ2-3|TRBD1|-
TGTGCCAGCAGCTTTTTCCGATCATACAACAGGGGGCAGGATACGCAGTATTTT
CASSFFRSYNRGQDTQYF
>TRBV2|TRBJ1-1|-|few
TGTGCCAGCAGCCGAACACGGGGGACTGAAGCTTTCTTT
CASSRTRGTEAFF
>TRBV4-2|TRBJ1-5|-|-
TGTGCCAGCAGCCAAGAGGCGGGCAATCAGCCCCAGCATTTT
CASSQEAGNQPQHF
>TRBV7-2|TRBJ2-1|-|once
TGTGCCAGCAGCTTTCGTGAGAATAATGAGCAGTTCTTC
CASSFRENNEQFF
>TRBV5-1|TRBJ1-6|TRBD1|-
TGCGCCAGCAGCTTGGGGACAGGTCCTAATTCACCCCTCCACTTT
CASSLGTGPNSPLHF
>TRBV2|TRBJ2-5|-|-
TGTGCCAGCAGTCCCGGGACATTCCAAGAGACCCAGTACTTC
CASSPGTFQETQYF
>TRBV29-1|TRBJ1-1|-|-
TGCAGCGGCCTCCGGGGGGGCGGGACTGAAGCTTTCTTT
CSGLRGGGTEAFF
>TRBV27|TRBJ2-6|-|-
TGTGCCAGCAGCCCCGTGCGGGCTGGGGCCAACGTCCTGACTTTC
CASSPVRAGANVLTF
>TRBV18|TRBJ1-2|-|-
TGTGCCAGCTCACCAGCCAGGAACTATGGCTACACCTTC
CASSPARNYGYTF
>TRBV29-1|TRBJ2-2|TRBD1|-
TGCAGCGTTCAAGACAGGGGGACATCCACCGGGGAGCTGTTTTTT
CSVQDRGTSTGELFF
>TRBV9|TRBJ1-2|TRBD1|-
TGTGCCAGCAGCGTAGCCACTACAGGGGCCTATGGCTACACCTTC
CASSVATTGAYGYTF
>TRBV6-1|TRBJ2-7|-|-
TGTGCCAGCAGTGACAGGGGAGGGTCCTACGAGCAGTACTTC
CASSDRGGSYEQYF
>TRBV9|TRBJ2-3|-|-
TGTGCCAGCAGCGTAAAGTGGGGAGCGGATACGCAGTATTTT
CASSVKWGADTQYF
>TRBV19|TRBJ1-1|-|-
TGTGCCAGTAGTATCGGGGGTGGGTCTGAAGCTTTCTTT
CASSIGGGSEAFF
>TRBV5-1|TRBJ1-6|-|-
TGCGCCAGCAGCTCGGGAGTTATTGGACGATCACCCCTCCACTTT
CASSSGVIGRSPLHF
>TRBV7-9|TRBJ1-2|-|-
TGTGCCAGCAGCCTATTGGACTATGGCTACACCTTC
CASSLLDYGYTF
>TRBV10-2|TRBJ2-3|-|-
TGCGCCAGCAGCCCGGTTGGGGCCACAGATACGCAGTATTTT
CASSPVGATDTQYF
>TRBV7-9|TRBJ2-3|TRBD2|-
TGTGCCAGCAGCGACACTAGCGGGGGGACAGATACGCAGTATTTT
CASSDTSGGTDTQYF
>TRBV5-6|TRBJ1-3|-|-
TGTGCCAGCAGCCTCCCGCCGGGTAGCTCTGGAAACACCATATATTTT
CASSLPPGSSGNTIYF
>TRBV25-1|TRBJ1-2|TRBD1|-
TGTGCCAGCAGTGAATACGGACAGGGGGATGGCTACACCTTC
CASSEYGQGDGYTF
>TRBV6-1|TRBJ1-1|-|-
TGTGCCAGCAGTGAACAGGTTATGAACACTGAAGCTTTCTTT
CASSEQVMNTEAFF
>TRBV27|TRBJ1-1|TRBD1|-
TGTGCCAGCAGGCGCATGTGGGGACAGGGTCGGGTCACTGAAGCTTTCTTT
CASRRMWGQGRVTEAFF
>TRBV18|TRBJ2-3|TRBD2|once
TGTGCCAGCTCACCCCAGACTAGCGGGGGATCAGATACGCAGTATTTT
CASSPQTSGGSDTQYF
>TRBV9|TRBJ1-1|TRBD1|-
TGTGCCAGCAGCGCAGCGACAGGGGAGGGCACTGAAGCTTTCTTT
CASSAATGEGTEAFF
>TRBV18|TRBJ1-1|-|few
TGTGCCAGCTCACCGGTAGTTATGAACACTGAAGCTTTCTTT
CASSPVVMNTEAFF
>TRBV7-6|TRBJ1-5|TRBD1|-
TGTGCCAGCAGCCTCACCGGACAGGCTAAAAATCAGCCCCAGCATTTT
CASSLTGQAKNQPQHF
>TRBV2|TRBJ2-1|-|once
TGTGCCCTAGGGGGAGACAATGAGCAGTTCTTC
CALGGDNEQFF
>TRBV10-2|TRBJ1-1|TRBD1|few
TGCGCCAGCGGGACTGGGACAGGGGTACCTGAAGCTTTCTTT
CASGTGTGVPEAFF
>TRBV7-9|TRBJ1-1|-|-
TGTGCCAGCAGCTTAGCCGACAGGACTAACACTGAAGCTTTCTTT
CASSLADRTNTEAFF
>TRBV15|TRBJ2-3|-|-
TGTGCCACCAGCGGTGACAGCTGGAGCACAGATACGCAGTATTTT
CATSGDSWSTDTQYF